This TCR beta chain came from a study of blood T cells in healthy people across ages. Points from the study as a whole: Strong correlation existed between TCR beta diversity and naive T cell percentage.

The CDR3 extends over 18 amino acids. V was pared by 3 bases and J by 0 bases, with 15 bases between. Germline V CDR1 and CDR2: MNHEY, SVGAGI. Then a second PCR, running roughly 7 to 12 cycles, was carried out with a sample-barcoded 5' primer and a J-beta primer mix. TCRdb reanalysed the 5' RACE reads using MiXCR and keeps one entry per CDR3 protein. This repertoire shows about 1.5 million distinct CDR3 sequences, 35% to 45% found once; its top ten account for approximately 7.9%. Remarks on this clonotype: Its antigen is still unknown.

Every donor gave roughly 9.2 milliliters of peripheral blood. Every sample had a minimum of 6 million PBMCs isolated. The authors extracted at least 6 micrograms of total RNA per sample. The gene calls are TRBV6-5 and TRBJ2-6, with D possibly being TRBD1 (6 bases). Sequencing was carried out using blood. The source of this sequence is a woman aged 18-30 years in good health. The CDR3 DNA follows: TGTGCCAGCAGTTATGGGGCAGGGGTGAGCTCTGGGGCCAACGTCCTGACTTTC. Translated: CASSYGAGVSSGANVLTF.